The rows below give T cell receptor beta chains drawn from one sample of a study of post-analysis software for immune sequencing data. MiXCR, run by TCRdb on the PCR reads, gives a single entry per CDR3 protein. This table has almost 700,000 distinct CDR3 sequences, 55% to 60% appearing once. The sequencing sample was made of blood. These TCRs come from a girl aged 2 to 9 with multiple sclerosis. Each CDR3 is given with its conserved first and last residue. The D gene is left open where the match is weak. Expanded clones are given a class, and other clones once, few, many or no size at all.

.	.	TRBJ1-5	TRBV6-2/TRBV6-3	CASSYSRGIWSNQPQHF	TGTGCCAGCAGTTACAGTCGGGGGATCTGGAGCAATCAGCCCCAGCATTTT
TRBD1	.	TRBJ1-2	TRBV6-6	CASSLQGRDLYGYTF	TGTGCCAGCAGTCTACAGGGGAGGGACCTCTATGGCTACACCTTC
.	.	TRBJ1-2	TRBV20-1	CSARDQQGSYGYTF	TGCAGTGCTAGAGATCAGCAGGGCAGCTATGGCTACACCTTC
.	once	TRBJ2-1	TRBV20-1	CSARRTTYNEQFF	TGCAGTGCTAGACGAACTACCTACAATGAGCAGTTCTTC
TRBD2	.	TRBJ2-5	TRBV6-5	CASSFLAGAETQYF	TGTGCCAGCAGCTTCCTAGCGGGGGCGGAGACCCAGTACTTC
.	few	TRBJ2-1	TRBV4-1	CASSQEGTALHNEQFF	TGCGCCAGCAGCCAAGAAGGCACTGCCTTACACAATGAGCAGTTCTTC
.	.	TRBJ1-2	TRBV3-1	CASSHRRNYGYTF	TGTGCCAGCAGCCACCGACGGAACTATGGCTACACCTTC
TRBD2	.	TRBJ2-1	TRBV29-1	CSAGPRLAGGPGNEQFF	TGCAGCGCTGGGCCCCGACTAGCGGGAGGGCCGGGCAATGAGCAGTTCTTC
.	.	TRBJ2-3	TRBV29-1	CSVALSHGRGTEDTQYF	TGCAGCGTTGCGTTAAGTCATGGGAGGGGGACAGAAGATACGCAGTATTTT
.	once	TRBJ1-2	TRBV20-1	CSARAGIYGYTF	TGCAGTGCTAGAGCAGGAATTTATGGCTACACCTTC
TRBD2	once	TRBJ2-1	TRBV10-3	CAMPLAGGPAHYNEQFF	TGTGCCATGCCTCTAGCGGGGGGGCCGGCCCACTACAATGAGCAGTTCTTC
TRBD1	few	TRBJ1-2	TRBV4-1	CASSLRDREVYGYTF	TGCGCCAGCAGCCTTCGGGACAGGGAGGTGTATGGCTACACCTTC
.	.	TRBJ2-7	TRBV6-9	CASSYQVEQYF	TGTGCCAGCAGTTATCAAGTCGAGCAGTACTTC
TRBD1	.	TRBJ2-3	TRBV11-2	CASSLGTGSPTDTQYF	TGTGCCAGCAGCTTAGGGACAGGAAGCCCCACAGATACGCAGTATTTT
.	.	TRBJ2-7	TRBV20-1	CSAIKDGPYEQYF	TGCAGTGCCATTAAAGACGGGCCCTACGAGCAGTACTTC
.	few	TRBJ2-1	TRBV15	CATSPQADRPYNEQFF	TGTGCCACCAGCCCTCAAGCGGATAGGCCCTACAATGAGCAGTTCTTC
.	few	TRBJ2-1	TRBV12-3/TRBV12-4	CASSLRPRSSYNEQFF	TGTGCCAGCAGTTTGCGTCCGCGTAGCTCCTACAATGAGCAGTTCTTC
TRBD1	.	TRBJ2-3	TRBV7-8	CASSSPGQGIKDTQYF	TGTGCCAGCAGCTCACCGGGACAGGGGATAAAGGATACGCAGTATTTT
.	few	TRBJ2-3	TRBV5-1	CASSLERRPQYF	TGCGCCAGCAGCTTGGAGCGTCGTCCGCAGTATTTT
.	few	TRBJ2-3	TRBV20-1	CSATSYSADTQYF	TGCAGTGCCACGAGTTACAGCGCAGATACGCAGTATTTT
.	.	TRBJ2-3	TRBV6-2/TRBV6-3	CASRTGDLDTDTQYF	TGTGCCAGCAGAACAGGGGACTTGGACACAGATACGCAGTATTTT
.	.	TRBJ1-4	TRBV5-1	CASSSRADNEKLFF	TGCGCCAGCAGCTCAAGGGCGGACAATGAAAAACTGTTTTTT
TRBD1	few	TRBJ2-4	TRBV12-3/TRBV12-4	CASSYRDSLNIQYF	TGTGCCAGCAGTTACCGGGACAGTCTAAACATTCAGTACTTC
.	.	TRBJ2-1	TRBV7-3	CASSLTQGPVGNEQFF	TGTGCCAGCAGCTTAACTCAGGGCCCTGTGGGCAATGAGCAGTTCTTC
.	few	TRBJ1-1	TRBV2	CASSDQGGVGSTEAFF	TGTGCCAGCAGTGATCAGGGAGGCGTGGGGAGTACTGAAGCTTTCTTT
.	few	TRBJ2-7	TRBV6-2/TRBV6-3	CASSYDRQDLYEQYF	TGTGCCAGCAGTTACGATCGCCAGGACCTCTACGAGCAGTACTTC
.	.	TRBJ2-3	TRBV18	CASSPGSPDTQYF	TGTGCCAGCTCACCGGGGTCCCCAGATACGCAGTATTTT